Shown below are 21 T cell receptor beta chains from a single sample sequenced in a study of blood T cell repertoires in COVID-19. TCRdb keeps only in-frame clones here, not all; method: immunoSEQ multiplex PCR. The sample lists around 140,000 clones; about 80% were seen once. The sample comprised PBMCs or T cells enriched from blood (not recorded which). All receptors come from a woman between 50 and 59 years old who had recovered from COVID-19.

This clone was observed a few times. The chain combines TRBV5-1 with TRBJ2-5; D unclear. The germline CDR1 and CDR2 sequences are SGHRS and YFSETQ. Trimming removed 4 bases at V and 0 bases at J, with 13 bases between. This CDR3 comprises 15 residues. CDR3 amino acids: CASSNGWQNQETQYF. The CDR3 DNA sequence: TGCGCCAGCAGCAACGGGTGGCAGAACCAAGAGACCCAGTACTTC.

The V gene is TRBV21-1, the J gene TRBJ2-3; TRBD1 is taken as the D call from the table, unchecked against the DNA. TRBV21-1 is flagged as a pseudogene. The CDR3 runs 12 residues. CDR3 sequence (DNA): TGTGCCAGCAGCCGTCAGATGGATACGCAGTATTTT. Protein: CASSRQMDTQYF.

This chain uses TRBV2 with TRBJ1-5; 12 bases match TRBD1. Germline V gene lookup returns CDR1 SNHLY and CDR2 FYNNEI. The CDR3 is 15 residues long. J lost 8 bases, V lost 5 bases, and 7 bases had no gene match. In DNA, the CDR3 is TGTGCCAGCAGTCCGGGACAGGGGGCGCCGAAGCCCCAGCATTTT. Encoded protein: CASSPGQGAPKPQHF.

This clone was observed a few times. The chain has TRBV5-1 and TRBJ2-7, with 9 bases that match TRBD1. The V gene's germline CDR1 is SGHRS and CDR2 YFSETQ. With V trimmed by 0 bases and J by 0 bases, 1 base remained unmatched. CDR3 size: 15 residues. DNA of the CDR3: TGCGCCAGCAGCTTGGGGACAGGGGACTCCTACGAGCAGTACTTC. It yields the protein CASSLGTGDSYEQYF. Using reference TRBV5-1 and TRBJ2-7 for the parts outside the CDR3, the full variable domain is KAGVTQTPRYLIKTRGQQVTLSCSPISGHRSVSWYQQTPGQGLQFLFEYFSETQRNKGNFPGRFSGRQFSNSRSEMNVSTLELGDSALYLCASSLGTGDSYEQYFGPGTRLTVT.

This clone was recorded only once. The chain links TRBV19 to TRBJ2-6; 9 bases are shared with TRBD2. Germline V gene lookup returns CDR1 LNHDA and CDR2 SQIVND (reference sequence). Trimming removed 3 bases from V and 3 bases from J; junction bases left unmatched: 12. The CDR3 consists of 19 residues. The CDR3 nucleotides read TGTGCCAGTAGTATGGCCCCGGGCACTAGCGGGTTTGGGGCCAACGTCCTGACTTTC. This translates into CASSMAPGTSGFGANVLTF.

The chain couples TRBV5-1 to TRBJ1-5, with D perhaps matching TRBD1 (6 bases). The CDR3 covers 17 residues. Between the trimmed V and J ends, which lost 4 bases and 4 bases, there was a span of 21 bases. CDR1 SGHRS and CDR2 YFSETQ come from the germline V gene. CDR3 protein: CASSPEPTGLGNQPQHF. The CDR3 DNA reads TGCGCCAGCAGCCCGGAGCCAACAGGGTTAGGTAATCAGCCCCAGCATTTT.

The gene calls are TRBV19 and TRBJ2-3, with unresolved D. The ends were cut back, 4 bases at V and 5 bases at J, with 13 bases in the middle. The CDR3 totals 14 residues. Germline assignment: CDR1 LNHDA and CDR2 SQIVND (reference sequence). The chain's CDR3 is CASSNPLVGDTQYF. Here the CDR3 DNA reads TGTGCCAGTAGTAATCCGCTAGTTGGAGATACGCAGTATTTT.

The V and J genes are TRBV4-2 and TRBJ2-2; 10 bases fit TRBD2. Germline V gene sequence: CDR1 LGHNA, CDR2 YNFKEQ. V dropped 6 bases and J dropped 3; count of bases not matched to a gene: 4. The CDR3 extends over 15 amino acids. The CDR3 loop reads CASSQSGGDTGELFF. The CDR3 DNA is TGTGCCAGCAGTCAGAGCGGGGGGGACACCGGGGAGCTGTTTTTT.

CDR3 sequence (DNA): TGTGCCAGCAGTTTACTCGGGGGTTACGAGCAGTACTTC. It yields the protein CASSLLGGYEQYF. The gene calls are TRBV28 and TRBJ2-7, with a possible D match to TRBD2 (6 bases). CDR3 length equals 13 residues. Germline CDR1 is MDHEN and CDR2 is SYDVKM. Deletions cut 2 bases from V and 4 bases from J, with 9 bases between.

The chain couples TRBV12-3 or TRBV12-4 to TRBJ1-1; no clear D gene. V was shortened by 4 bases and J by 4 bases, with 10 bases between the two germline ends. The CDR3 sequence is 13 residues long. In nucleotides, the CDR3 is TGTGCCAGCAGTTACGGGGTTGGCACTGAAGCTTTCTTT. Protein product: CASSYGVGTEAFF.

This rearrangement joins TRBV7-9 to TRBJ2-2, with 10 bases that match TRBD2. Trimming took 3 bases from V and 3 from J; bases not matched to a gene: 10. The CDR3 covers 18 residues. CDR1 SEHNR and CDR2 FQNEAQ come from the germline V gene (reference sequence). The CDR3 nucleotides read TGTGCCAGCAGCTTTCCCCGGGCTAGCGGGAGTGACACCGGGGAGCTGTTTTTT. It codes for CASSFPRASGSDTGELFF. The variable domain in full, completed from reference TRBV7-9 and TRBJ2-2, reads DTGVSQNPRHKITKRGQNVTFRCDPISEHNRLYWYRQTLGQGPEFLTYFQNEAQLEKSRLLSDRFSAERPKGSFSTLEIQRTEQGDSAMYLCASSFPRASGSDTGELFFGEGSRLTVL.

The chain recombines TRBV11-3 with TRBJ2-2; possible D gene TRBD1, 5 bases. The CDR3 loop spans 15 amino acids. With 6 bases removed from V and 5 bases from J, the gap between germline ends came to 16 bases. Per the germline V gene, CDR1 is SGHNT and CDR2 is YENEEA. DNA of the CDR3: TGTGCCAGCAGTTCCCTAGGGGCCCGAACCGGGGAGCTGTTTTTT. Its protein is CASSSLGARTGELFF.

The rearrangement uses TRBV19 and TRBJ2-7; TRBD2 matches 8 bases. Germline V lookup: CDR1 LNHDA, CDR2 SQIVND (reference sequence). The V segment lost 9 bases and the J segment 0 bases; nucleotides outside the gene matches: 7. The CDR3 contains 14 residues. CDR3 sequence reads: CASLLAGPSYEQYF. DNA for the CDR3: TGTGCCAGCCTCCTAGCGGGCCCCTCCTACGAGCAGTACTTC.

The chain carries TRBV2 and TRBJ2-3, with 7 positions matching TRBD1. The J segment lost 6 bases and the V segment lost 4 bases, leaving 4 bases of the junction unmatched. The germline CDR1 and CDR2 sequences are SNHLY and FYNNEI. The CDR3 has 13 amino acids. The CDR3 DNA sequence: TGTGCCAGCAGTGGGACAGGAGGTGATACGCAGTATTTT. This gives the protein CASSGTGGDTQYF.

The chain employs TRBV7-9 and TRBJ1-1; the D gene is possibly TRBD1 (5 bases). Germline CDR1 reads SEHNR; CDR2 reads FQNEAQ (reference sequence). The CDR3 contains 11 residues. V was shortened by 5 bases and J by 12 bases, with 13 bases between the two germline ends. CDR3 amino acids: CASSLGTVTFF. CDR3 DNA: TGTGCCAGCAGCCTAGGGACTGTCACTTTCTTT.

This clone has only a few counts. J is TRBJ1-5 and V is TRBV19, with D possibly TRBD1 on 5 matching bases. Germline V gene lookup returns CDR1 LNHDA and CDR2 SQIVND (reference sequence). V lost 9 bases, J lost 4 bases, and 13 bases lay in between. The CDR3 extends over 13 amino acids. In DNA, the CDR3 is TGTGCCAGCTCGGGGGGGAGGAATCAGCCCCAGCATTTT. It translates to CASSGGRNQPQHF. The full variable domain, rest sourced from reference TRBV19 and TRBJ1-5, is DGGITQSPKYLFRKEGQNVTLSCEQNLNHDAMYWYRQDPGQGLRLIYYSQIVNDFQKGDIAEGYSVSREKKESFPLTVTSAQKNPTAFYLCASSGGRNQPQHFGDGTRLSIL.

The CDR3 DNA sequence: TGTGCCAGCAGCTACATAGCGGGAGACTACTACGAGCAGTACTTC. This codes for CASSYIAGDYYEQYF. This rearrangement joins TRBV11-2 to TRBJ2-7; 9 bases fit TRBD2. V was pared by 4 bases and J by 3 bases, with 7 bases of the junction left unmatched. The CDR3 length is 15 residues. CDR1 is SGHAT and CDR2 is FQNNGV in the germline V gene.

This clone was counted a few times. The same CDR3 arises from other DNA sequences in this sample as well. The V and J genes are TRBV3-1 (or the pseudogene TRBV3-2) and TRBJ2-3, with D possibly matching TRBD2 (5 bases). Trimming removed 8 bases at V and 4 bases at J, with 7 bases between. Looked up from germline, CDR1 is LGHDT and CDR2 is YNNKEL (reference sequence). This CDR3 comprises 11 residues. Here the CDR3 reads CASGRADTQYF. DNA for the CDR3: TGTGCCAGCGGGAGAGCAGATACGCAGTATTTT.

The table lists this clone with a few counts. The rearrangement uses TRBV5-8 and TRBJ1-2; perhaps TRBD1 as D (6 bases). With 2 bases removed from V and 5 bases from J, the gap between germline ends came to 7 bases. Germline V CDR1 and CDR2: SGHTS, YDEGEE. The CDR3 spans 12 residues. CDR3 sequence: CASSFTGYGYTF. The CDR3 DNA reads as TGTGCCAGCAGCTTTACAGGGTATGGCTACACCTTC. Looking up the rest from reference TRBV5-8 and TRBJ1-2 gives the full variable domain: EAGVTQSPTHLIKTRGQQATLRCSPISGHTSVYWYQQALGLGLQFLLWYDEGEERNRGNFPPRFSGRQFPNYSSELNVNALELEDSALYLCASSFTGYGYTFGSGTRLTVV.

The chain uses TRBV5-1 and TRBJ1-4, with 11 bases aligning to TRBD1. With 4 bases clipped from V and 4 bases from J, the junction kept 3 bases outside the gene matches. CDR3 length equals 15 residues. CDR1 is SGHRS and CDR2 is YFSETQ in the germline V gene. The CDR3 protein is CASSTGTGGNEKLFF. The DNA for the CDR3 is TGCGCCAGCAGCACCGGGACAGGGGGTAATGAAAAACTGTTTTTT.

This rearrangement joins TRBV6-4 to TRBJ1-5; 7 bases match TRBD1. The CDR3 is 17 residues long. The V segment lost 3 bases and the J segment 0 bases; nucleotides outside the gene matches: 8. From germline, CDR1 is MRHNA and CDR2 SNTAGT. The CDR3 region has the DNA TGTGCCAGCAGTGAGAGACAGGGCCCTTATAGCAATCAGCCCCAGCATTTT. Its protein is CASSERQGPYSNQPQHF.